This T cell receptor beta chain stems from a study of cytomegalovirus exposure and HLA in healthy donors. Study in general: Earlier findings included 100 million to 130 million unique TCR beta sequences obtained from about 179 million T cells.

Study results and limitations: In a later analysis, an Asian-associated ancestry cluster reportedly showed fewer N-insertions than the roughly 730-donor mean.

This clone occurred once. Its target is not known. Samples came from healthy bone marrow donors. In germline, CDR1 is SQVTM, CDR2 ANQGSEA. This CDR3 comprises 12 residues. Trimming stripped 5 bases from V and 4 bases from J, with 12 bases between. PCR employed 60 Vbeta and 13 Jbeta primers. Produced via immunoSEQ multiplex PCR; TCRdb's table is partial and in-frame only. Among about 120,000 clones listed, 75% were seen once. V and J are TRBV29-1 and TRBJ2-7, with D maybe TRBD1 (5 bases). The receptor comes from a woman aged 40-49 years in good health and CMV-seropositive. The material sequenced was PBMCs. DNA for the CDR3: TGCAGCGTTATCCAGGGCCCTTACGAGCAGTACTTC. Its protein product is CSVIQGPYEQYF.